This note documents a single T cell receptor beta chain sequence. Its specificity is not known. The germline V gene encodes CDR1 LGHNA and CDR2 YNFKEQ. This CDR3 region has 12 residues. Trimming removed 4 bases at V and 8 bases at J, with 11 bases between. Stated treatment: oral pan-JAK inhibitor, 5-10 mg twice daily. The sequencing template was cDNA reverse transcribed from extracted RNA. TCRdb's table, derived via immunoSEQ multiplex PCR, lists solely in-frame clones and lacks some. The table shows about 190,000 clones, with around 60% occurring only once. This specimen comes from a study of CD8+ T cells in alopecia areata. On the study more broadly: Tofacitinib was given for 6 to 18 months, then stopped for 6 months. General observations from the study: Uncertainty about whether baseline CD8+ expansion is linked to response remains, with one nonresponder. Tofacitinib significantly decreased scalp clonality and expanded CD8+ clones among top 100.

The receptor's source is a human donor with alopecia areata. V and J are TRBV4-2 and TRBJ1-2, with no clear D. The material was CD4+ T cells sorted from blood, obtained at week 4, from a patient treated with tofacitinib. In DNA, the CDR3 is TGTGCCAGCAGCCTTACAGAGGGCGGCTACACCTTC. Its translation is CASSLTEGGYTF.